The text below deals with one T cell receptor beta chain. The target antigen is unknown. This specimen comes from a study of cytomegalovirus exposure and HLA in healthy donors. Study background: There were under 140 million unique TCR beta sequences, drawn from about 180 million T cells, in an earlier analysis.

The CDR3 is 15 residues long. Germline loops: CDR1 SGHRS, CDR2 YFSETQ. The junction had 3 bases not matched to a gene; V was cut back by 1 base and J by 2 bases. The PCR made use of 60 Vbeta and 13 Jbeta primers. The repertoire was sequenced with immunoSEQ multiplex PCR; TCRdb's copy has only in-frame clones and lacks some. The repertoire has more than 85,000 clones, 75% to 85% of them found once; the top ten carry over 5%. Study outcomes and limitations: Sequencing had likely introduced a cluster of highly shared sequence variants as an artifact. A missense variant in DCLRE1C was later tied to TCR beta V- and J-gene trimming. Whilst most TCR sequences proved rare, a subset of public TCRs occurred across many donors.

This rearrangement joins TRBV5-1 to TRBJ2-7, with 10 bases matching TRBD2. The sequenced sample consisted of PBMCs. The sequence came from a young man in good health and CMV-seronegative. Written as DNA, the CDR3 is TGCGCCAGCAGCTTGCGACTAGCGGGTACCTACGAGCAGTACTTC. Amino acids: CASSLRLAGTYEQYF.